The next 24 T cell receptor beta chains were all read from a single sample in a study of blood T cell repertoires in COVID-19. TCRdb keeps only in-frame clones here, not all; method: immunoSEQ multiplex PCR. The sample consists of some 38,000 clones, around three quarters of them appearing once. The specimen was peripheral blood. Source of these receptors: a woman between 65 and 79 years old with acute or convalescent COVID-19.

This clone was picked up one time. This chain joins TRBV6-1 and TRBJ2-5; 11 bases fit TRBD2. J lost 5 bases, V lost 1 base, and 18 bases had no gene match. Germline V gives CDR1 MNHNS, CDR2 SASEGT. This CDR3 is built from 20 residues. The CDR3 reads CASSEGRTSGSRGSGETQYF. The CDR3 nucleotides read TGTGCCAGCAGTGAAGGGAGAACTAGCGGGAGTAGGGGGAGTGGGGAGACCCAGTACTTC.

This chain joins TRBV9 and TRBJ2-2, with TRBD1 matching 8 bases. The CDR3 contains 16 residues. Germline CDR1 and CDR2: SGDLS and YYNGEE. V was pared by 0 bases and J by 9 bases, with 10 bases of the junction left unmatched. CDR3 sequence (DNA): TGTGCCAGCAGCGTAGCTACGGCAGGGGGCTTTTGGGAGCTGTTTTTT. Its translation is CASSVATAGGFWELFF.

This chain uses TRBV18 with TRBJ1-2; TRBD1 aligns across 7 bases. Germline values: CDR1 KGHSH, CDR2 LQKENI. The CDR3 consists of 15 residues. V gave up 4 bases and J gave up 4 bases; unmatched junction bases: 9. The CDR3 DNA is TGTGCCAGCTCACTTGCCGGGACAGACTTCTATGGCTACACCTTC. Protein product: CASSLAGTDFYGYTF.

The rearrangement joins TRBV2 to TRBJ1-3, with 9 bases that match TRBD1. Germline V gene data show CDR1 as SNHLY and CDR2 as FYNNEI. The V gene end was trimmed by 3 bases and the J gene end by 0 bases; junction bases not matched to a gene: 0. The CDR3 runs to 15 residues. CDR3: CASSEDRGSGNTIYF. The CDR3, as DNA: TGTGCCAGCAGTGAGGACAGGGGCTCTGGAAACACCATATATTTT.

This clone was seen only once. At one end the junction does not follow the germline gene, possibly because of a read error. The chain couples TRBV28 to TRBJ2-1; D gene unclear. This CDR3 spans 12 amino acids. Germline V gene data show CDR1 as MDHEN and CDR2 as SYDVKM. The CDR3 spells CASSSIDKEQFF. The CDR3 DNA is TGTGCCAGCAGTTCTATCGACAAGGAGCAGTTCTTC.

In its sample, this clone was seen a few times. CDR3 loop: CASSSTINTEAFF. CDR3 sequence (DNA): TGTGCCAGCAGTTCTACTATAAACACTGAAGCTTTCTTT. The chain links TRBV12-3 or TRBV12-4 to TRBJ1-1; the D is unclear. V was trimmed by 4 bases and J by 2 bases, leaving 8 bases between them. The CDR3 runs to 13 residues.

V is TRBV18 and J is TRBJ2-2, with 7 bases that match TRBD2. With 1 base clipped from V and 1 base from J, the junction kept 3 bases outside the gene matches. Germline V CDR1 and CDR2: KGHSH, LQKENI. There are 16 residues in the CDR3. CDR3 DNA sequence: TGTGCCAGCTCACCACTTCCTAGCGGGAACACCGGGGAGCTGTTTTTT. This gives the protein CASSPLPSGNTGELFF.

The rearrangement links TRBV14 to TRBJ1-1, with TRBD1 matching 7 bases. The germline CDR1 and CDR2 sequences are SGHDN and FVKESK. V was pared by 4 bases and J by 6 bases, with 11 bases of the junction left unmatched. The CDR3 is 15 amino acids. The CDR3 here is CASSPDTGALPEAFF. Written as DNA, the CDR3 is TGTGCCAGCAGCCCAGATACAGGGGCCCTGCCTGAAGCTTTCTTT.

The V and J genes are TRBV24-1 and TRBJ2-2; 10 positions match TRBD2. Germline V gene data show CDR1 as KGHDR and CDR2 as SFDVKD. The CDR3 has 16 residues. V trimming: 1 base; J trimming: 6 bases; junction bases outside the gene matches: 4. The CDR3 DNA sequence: TGTGCCACCAGTGATTTCAGCGGGAGGGCCGCCGGGGAGCTGTTTTTT. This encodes CATSDFSGRAAGELFF.

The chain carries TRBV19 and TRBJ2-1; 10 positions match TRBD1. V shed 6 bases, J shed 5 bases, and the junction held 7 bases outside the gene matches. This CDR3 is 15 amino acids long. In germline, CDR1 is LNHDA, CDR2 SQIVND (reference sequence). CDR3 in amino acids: CASRNPGQGNNEQFF. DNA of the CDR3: TGTGCCAGTAGGAACCCGGGACAGGGGAACAATGAGCAGTTCTTC.

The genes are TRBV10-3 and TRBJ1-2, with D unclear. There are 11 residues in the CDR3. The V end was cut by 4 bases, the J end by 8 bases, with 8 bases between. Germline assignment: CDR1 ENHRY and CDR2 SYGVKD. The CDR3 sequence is CAISGGQGYTF. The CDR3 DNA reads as TGTGCCATCAGTGGAGGGCAAGGCTACACCTTC.

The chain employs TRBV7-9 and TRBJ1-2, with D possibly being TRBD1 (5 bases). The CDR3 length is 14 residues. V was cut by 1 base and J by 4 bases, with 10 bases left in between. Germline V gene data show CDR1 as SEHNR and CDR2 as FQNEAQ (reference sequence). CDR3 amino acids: CASSLEEGVYGYTF. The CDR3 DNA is TGTGCCAGCAGCTTAGAGGAAGGGGTCTATGGCTACACCTTC. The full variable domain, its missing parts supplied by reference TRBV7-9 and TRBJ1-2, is DTGVSQNPRHKITKRGQNVTFRCDPISEHNRLYWYRQTLGQGPEFLTYFQNEAQLEKSRLLSDRFSAERPKGSFSTLEIQRTEQGDSAMYLCASSLEEGVYGYTFGSGTRLTVV.

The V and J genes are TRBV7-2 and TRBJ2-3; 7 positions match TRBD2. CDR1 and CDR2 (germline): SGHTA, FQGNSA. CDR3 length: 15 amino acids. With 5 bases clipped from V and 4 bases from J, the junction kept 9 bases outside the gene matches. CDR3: CASSPAGPSADTQYF. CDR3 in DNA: TGTGCCAGCAGCCCAGCGGGACCCTCTGCAGATACGCAGTATTTT.

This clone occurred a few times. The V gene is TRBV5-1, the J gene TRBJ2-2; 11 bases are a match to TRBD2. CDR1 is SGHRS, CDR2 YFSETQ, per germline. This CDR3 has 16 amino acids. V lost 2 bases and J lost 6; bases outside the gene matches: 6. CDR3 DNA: TGCGCCAGCAGCTTCCAGACTAGCGGGATGGCCGGGGAGCTGTTTTTT. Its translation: CASSFQTSGMAGELFF.

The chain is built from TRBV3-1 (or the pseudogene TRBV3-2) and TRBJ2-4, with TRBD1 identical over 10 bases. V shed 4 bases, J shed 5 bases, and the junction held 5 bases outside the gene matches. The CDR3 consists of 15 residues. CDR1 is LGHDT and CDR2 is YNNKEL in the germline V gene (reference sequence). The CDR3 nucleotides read TGTGCCAGCAGCCGACAGGGGGCGCCTGAAAACATTCAGTACTTC. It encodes CASSRQGAPENIQYF.

The CDR3 DNA follows: TGTGCCAGCAGCTTAGGCAGGAACTATGGCTACACCTTC. Translation: CASSLGRNYGYTF. V gene TRBV7-6 combines with J gene TRBJ1-2; D unresolved. The CDR3 contains 13 residues. Germline-derived CDR1 and CDR2 are SGHVS and FNYEAQ. V dropped 1 base and J dropped 2 bases, with 5 bases sitting between them.

CDR3 protein: CASSPDRAFSYEQYF. The CDR3 bases are TGTGCCAGCAGCCCCGACAGGGCCTTCTCCTACGAGCAGTACTTC. This chain joins TRBV5-5 and TRBJ2-7; 7 bases line up with TRBD1. Germline-derived CDR1 and CDR2 are SGHKS and YYEKEE (reference sequence). The CDR3 is 15 amino acids. V gave up 4 bases and J gave up 0 bases; unmatched junction bases: 7.

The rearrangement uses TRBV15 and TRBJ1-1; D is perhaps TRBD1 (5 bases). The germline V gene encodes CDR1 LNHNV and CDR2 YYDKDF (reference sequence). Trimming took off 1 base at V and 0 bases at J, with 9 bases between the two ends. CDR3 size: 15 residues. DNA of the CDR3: TGTGCCACCAGCAGAGCCCAGGGTATGAACACTGAAGCTTTCTTT. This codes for CATSRAQGMNTEAFF.

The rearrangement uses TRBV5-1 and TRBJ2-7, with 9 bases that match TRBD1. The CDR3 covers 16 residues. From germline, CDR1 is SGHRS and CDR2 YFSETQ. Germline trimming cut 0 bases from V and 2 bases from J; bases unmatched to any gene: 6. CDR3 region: CASSLDPGTGTYEQYF. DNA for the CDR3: TGCGCCAGCAGCTTGGACCCCGGGACAGGGACCTACGAGCAGTACTTC.

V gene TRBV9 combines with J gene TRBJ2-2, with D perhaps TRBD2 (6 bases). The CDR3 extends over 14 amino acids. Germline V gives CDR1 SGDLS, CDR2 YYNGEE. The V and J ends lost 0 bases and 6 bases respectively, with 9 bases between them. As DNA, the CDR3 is TGTGCCAGCAGCGTAGGGGGGAGGCCCGGGGAGCTGTTTTTT. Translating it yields CASSVGGRPGELFF.

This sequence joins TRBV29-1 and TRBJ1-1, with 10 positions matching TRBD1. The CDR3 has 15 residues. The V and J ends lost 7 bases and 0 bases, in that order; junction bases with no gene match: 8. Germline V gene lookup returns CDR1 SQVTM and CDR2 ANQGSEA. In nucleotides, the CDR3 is TGCAGCGCCGCAACCGGGACAGGGGTGAACACTGAAGCTTTCTTT. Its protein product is CSAATGTGVNTEAFF.

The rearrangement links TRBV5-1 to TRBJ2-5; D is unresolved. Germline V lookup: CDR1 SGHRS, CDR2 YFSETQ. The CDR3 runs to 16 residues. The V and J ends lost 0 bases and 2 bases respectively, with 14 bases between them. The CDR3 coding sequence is TGCGCCAGCAGCTTGGTTACTATACCTTATCAAGAGACCCAGTACTTC. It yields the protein CASSLVTIPYQETQYF. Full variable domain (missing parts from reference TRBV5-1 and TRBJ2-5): KAGVTQTPRYLIKTRGQQVTLSCSPISGHRSVSWYQQTPGQGLQFLFEYFSETQRNKGNFPGRFSGRQFSNSRSEMNVSTLELGDSALYLCASSLVTIPYQETQYFGPGTRLLVL.

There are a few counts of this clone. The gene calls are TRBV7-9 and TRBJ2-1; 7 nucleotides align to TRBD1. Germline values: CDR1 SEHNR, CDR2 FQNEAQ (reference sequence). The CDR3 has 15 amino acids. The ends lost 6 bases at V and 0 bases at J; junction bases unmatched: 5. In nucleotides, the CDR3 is TGTGCCAGCAGGACAGGGCAGAGCTCCTACAATGAGCAGTTCTTC. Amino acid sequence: CASRTGQSSYNEQFF. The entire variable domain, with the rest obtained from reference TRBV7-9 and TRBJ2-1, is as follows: DTGVSQNPRHKITKRGQNVTFRCDPISEHNRLYWYRQTLGQGPEFLTYFQNEAQLEKSRLLSDRFSAERPKGSFSTLEIQRTEQGDSAMYLCASRTGQSSYNEQFFGPGTRLTVL.

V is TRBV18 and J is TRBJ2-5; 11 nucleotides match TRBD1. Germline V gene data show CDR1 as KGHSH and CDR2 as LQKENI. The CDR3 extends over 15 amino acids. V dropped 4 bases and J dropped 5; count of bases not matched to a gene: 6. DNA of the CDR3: TGTGCCAGCTCACTAGGACAGGGGGCGAAGGAGACCCAGTACTTC. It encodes CASSLGQGAKETQYF.